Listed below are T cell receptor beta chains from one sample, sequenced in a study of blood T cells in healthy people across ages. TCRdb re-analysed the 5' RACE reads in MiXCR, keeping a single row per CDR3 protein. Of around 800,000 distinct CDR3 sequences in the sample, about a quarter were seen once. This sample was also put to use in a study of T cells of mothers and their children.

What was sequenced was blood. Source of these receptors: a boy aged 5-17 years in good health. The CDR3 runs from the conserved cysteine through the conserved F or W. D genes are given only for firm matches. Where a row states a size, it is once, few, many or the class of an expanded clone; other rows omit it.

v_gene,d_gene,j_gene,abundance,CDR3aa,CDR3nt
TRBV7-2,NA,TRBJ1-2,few,CASTTDRRYGYTF,TGTGCCAGCACCACTGACCGTCGATATGGCTACACCTTC
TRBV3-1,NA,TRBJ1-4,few,CASSSRPGATNEKLFF,TGTGCCAGCAGCTCTAGGCCGGGGGCAACTAATGAAAAACTGTTTTTT
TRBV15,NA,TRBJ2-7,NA,CATSRDNGPYEQYF,TGTGCCACCAGCAGAGATAACGGGCCCTACGAGCAGTACTTC
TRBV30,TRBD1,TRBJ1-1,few,CACQTGGMNIEAFF,TGTGCCTGCCAGACAGGGGGAATGAACATTGAAGCTTTCTTT
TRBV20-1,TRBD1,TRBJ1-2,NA,CSARDDRAYGYTF,TGCAGTGCTAGAGACGACAGGGCGTATGGCTACACCTTC
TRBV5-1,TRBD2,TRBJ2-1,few,CASSQTTSGGLEQFF,TGCGCCAGCAGCCAAACGACTAGCGGGGGACTAGAGCAGTTCTTC
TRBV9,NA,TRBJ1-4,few,CAGSVYDGGDEKLFF,TGTGCCGGCAGCGTCTATGACGGGGGTGATGAAAAACTGTTTTTT
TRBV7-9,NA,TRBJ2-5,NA,CASSWSSRPEQYF,TGTGCCAGCAGCTGGTCCAGCCGACCGGAGCAGTACTTC
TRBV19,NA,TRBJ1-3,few,CASRDISSSGNTIYF,TGTGCCAGTAGGGACATCTCGAGCTCTGGAAACACCATATATTTT
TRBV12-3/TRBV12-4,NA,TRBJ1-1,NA,CASSSPIGFTEAFF,TGTGCCAGCAGTTCCCCGATTGGGTTCACTGAAGCTTTCTTT
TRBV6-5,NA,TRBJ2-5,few,CASSRRDIRDQYF,TGTGCCAGCAGCAGGAGGGACATTAGGGACCAGTACTTC
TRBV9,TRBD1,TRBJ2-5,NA,CASSRGLEGETQYF,TGTGCCAGCAGCAGGGGGCTAGAGGGGGAGACCCAGTACTTC
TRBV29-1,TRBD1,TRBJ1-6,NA,CSAMTGATSPLHF,TGCAGCGCGATGACAGGGGCTACTTCACCCCTCCACTTT
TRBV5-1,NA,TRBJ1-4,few,CASSPGRVNEKLFF,TGCGCCAGTAGCCCCGGGCGGGTAAACGAAAAACTGTTTTTT
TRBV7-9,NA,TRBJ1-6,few,CASSFDRQSSALHF,TGTGCCAGCAGCTTTGACCGACAGAGTTCAGCCCTCCACTTT
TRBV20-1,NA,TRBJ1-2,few,CSARDPQGYGYTF,TGCAGTGCTAGAGATCCCCAGGGGTATGGCTACACCTTC
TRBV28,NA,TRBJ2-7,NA,CASSFPGLTYEQYF,TGTGCCAGCAGTTTCCCCGGACTCACCTACGAGCAGTACTTC
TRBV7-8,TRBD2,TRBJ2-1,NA,CASSSGLPNNEQFF,TGTGCCAGCAGCTCGGGACTACCTAACAATGAGCAGTTCTTC
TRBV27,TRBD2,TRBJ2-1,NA,CASSLAGGGLVNEQFF,TGTGCCAGCAGTTTAGCGGGCGGGGGGTTGGTCAATGAGCAGTTCTTC
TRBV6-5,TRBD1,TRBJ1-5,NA,CASSYGGQGGQPQHF,TGTGCCAGCAGTTACGGGGGACAGGGGGGACAGCCCCAGCATTTT
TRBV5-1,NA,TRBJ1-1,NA,CASSRSIDGMNTEAFF,TGCGCCAGCAGCCGGAGCATTGACGGCATGAACACTGAAGCTTTCTTT
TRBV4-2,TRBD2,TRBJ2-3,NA,CASSPGLAGAEDTQYF,TGTGCCAGCAGCCCTGGACTAGCGGGGGCCGAAGATACGCAGTATTTT
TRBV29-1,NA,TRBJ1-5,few,CSVEASGSGQPQHF,TGCAGCGTTGAAGCCTCAGGGTCCGGTCAGCCCCAGCATTTT
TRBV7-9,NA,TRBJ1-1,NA,CASSLGGAYEAFF,TGTGCCAGCAGCTTAGGGGGGGCCTATGAAGCTTTCTTT
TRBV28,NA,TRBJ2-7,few,CASSLYLRSTYEQYF,TGTGCCAGCAGTTTATACCTTAGGAGTACCTACGAGCAGTACTTC
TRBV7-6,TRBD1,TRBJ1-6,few,CASSLEQGQNSPLHF,TGTGCCAGCAGCTTAGAACAGGGGCAGAATTCACCCCTCCACTTT
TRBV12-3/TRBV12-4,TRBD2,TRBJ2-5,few,CASSLLRGGETQYF,TGTGCCAGCAGTTTACTACGGGGGGGAGAGACCCAGTACTTC
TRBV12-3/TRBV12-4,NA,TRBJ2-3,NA,CASSPRRLDTQYF,TGTGCCAGCAGTCCCCGGAGGCTAGATACGCAGTATTTT
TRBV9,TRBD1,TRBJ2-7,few,CASSETDRAYEQYF,TGTGCCAGCAGCGAGACGGACAGGGCCTACGAGCAGTACTTC
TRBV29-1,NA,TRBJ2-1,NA,CSVEGGWTLLGEQFF,TGCAGCGTTGAAGGGGGCTGGACACTTCTCGGCGAGCAGTTCTTC
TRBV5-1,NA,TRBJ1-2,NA,CASSLESGGPVYGYTF,TGCGCCAGCAGCTTGGAATCCGGGGGACCCGTCTATGGCTACACCTTC
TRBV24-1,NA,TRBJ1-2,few,CATSDPQVDYGYTF,TGTGCCACCAGTGATCCGCAAGTAGACTATGGCTACACCTTC
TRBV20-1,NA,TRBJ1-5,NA,CSARPTGREQPQHF,TGCAGTGCTAGACCCACTGGACGGGAGCAGCCCCAGCATTTT
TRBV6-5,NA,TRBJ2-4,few,CASSYSPLAVEINIQYF,TGTGCCAGCAGTTACTCCCCTCTGGCCGTGGAGATAAACATTCAGTACTTC
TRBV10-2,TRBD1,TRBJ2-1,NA,CACSGTGGYNEQFF,TGCGCCTGCTCCGGGACAGGGGGATACAATGAGCAGTTCTTC
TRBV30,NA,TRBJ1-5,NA,CAWSALSLRGSNQPQHF,TGTGCCTGGAGCGCTCTCTCCCTCCGGGGCAGCAATCAGCCCCAGCATTTT
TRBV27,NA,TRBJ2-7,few,CASSPGLGRRSYEQYF,TGTGCCAGCAGTCCGGGACTGGGGCGGCGATCTTACGAGCAGTACTTC
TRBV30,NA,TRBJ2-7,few,CAWSVQGQGMEQYF,TGTGCCTGGAGTGTACAGGGCCAGGGGATGGAGCAGTACTTC
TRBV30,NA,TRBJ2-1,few,CAWSKPGPNEQFF,TGTGCCTGGAGTAAACCGGGACCCAATGAGCAGTTCTTC
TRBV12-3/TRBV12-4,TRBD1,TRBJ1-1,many,CASSVTGGTEAFF,TGTGCCAGCAGTGTTACAGGGGGGACTGAAGCTTTCTTT
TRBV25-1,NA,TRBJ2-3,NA,CASQDSTDTQYF,TGTGCCAGCCAAGACAGCACAGATACGCAGTATTTT
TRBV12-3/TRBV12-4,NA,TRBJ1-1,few,CASSLEGPAFF,TGTGCCAGCAGTTTAGAGGGTCCGGCTTTCTTT